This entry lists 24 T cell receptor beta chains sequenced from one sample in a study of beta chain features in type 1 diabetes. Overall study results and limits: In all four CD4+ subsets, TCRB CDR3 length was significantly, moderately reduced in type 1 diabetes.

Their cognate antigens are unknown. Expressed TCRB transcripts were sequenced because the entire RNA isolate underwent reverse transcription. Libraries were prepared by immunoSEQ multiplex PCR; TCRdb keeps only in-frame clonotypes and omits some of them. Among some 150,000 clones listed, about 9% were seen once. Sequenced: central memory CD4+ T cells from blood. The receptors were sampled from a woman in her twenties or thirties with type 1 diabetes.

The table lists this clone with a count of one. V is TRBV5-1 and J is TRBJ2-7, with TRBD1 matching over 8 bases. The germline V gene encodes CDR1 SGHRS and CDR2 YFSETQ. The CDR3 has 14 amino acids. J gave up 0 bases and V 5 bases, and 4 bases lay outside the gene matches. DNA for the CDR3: TGCGCCAGCAGAACAGGGGGGAGCTCCTACGAGCAGTACTTC. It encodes CASRTGGSSYEQYF. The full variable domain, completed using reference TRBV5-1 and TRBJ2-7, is KAGVTQTPRYLIKTRGQQVTLSCSPISGHRSVSWYQQTPGQGLQFLFEYFSETQRNKGNFPGRFSGRQFSNSRSEMNVSTLELGDSALYLCASRTGGSSYEQYFGPGTRLTVT.

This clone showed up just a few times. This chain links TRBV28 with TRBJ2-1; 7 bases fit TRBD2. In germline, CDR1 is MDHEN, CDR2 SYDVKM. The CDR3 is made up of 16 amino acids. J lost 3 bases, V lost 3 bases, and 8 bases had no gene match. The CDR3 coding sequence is TGTGCCAGCAGTTTCTACGGAGCGGGGAACTACAATGAGCAGTTCTTC. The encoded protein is CASSFYGAGNYNEQFF. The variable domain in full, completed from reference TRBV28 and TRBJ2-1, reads DVKVTQSSRYLVKRTGEKVFLECVQDMDHENMFWYRQDPGLGLRLIYFSYDVKMKEKGDIPEGYSVSREKKERFSLILESASTNQTSMYLCASSFYGAGNYNEQFFGPGTRLTVL.

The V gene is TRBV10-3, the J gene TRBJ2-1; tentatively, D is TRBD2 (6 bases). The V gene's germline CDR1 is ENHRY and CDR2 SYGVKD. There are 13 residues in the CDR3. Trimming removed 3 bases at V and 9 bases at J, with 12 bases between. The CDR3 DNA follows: TGTGCCATCAGTGAATCCCCCGGGAGTGAGCAGTTCTTC. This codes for CAISESPGSEQFF.

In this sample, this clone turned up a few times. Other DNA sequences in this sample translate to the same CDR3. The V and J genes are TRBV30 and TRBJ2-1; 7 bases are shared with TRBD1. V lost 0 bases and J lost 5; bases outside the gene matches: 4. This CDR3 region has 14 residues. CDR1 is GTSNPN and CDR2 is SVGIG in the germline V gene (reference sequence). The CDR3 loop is CAWSVRDRDNEQFF. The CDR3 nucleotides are TGTGCCTGGAGTGTACGGGACAGAGACAATGAGCAGTTCTTC.

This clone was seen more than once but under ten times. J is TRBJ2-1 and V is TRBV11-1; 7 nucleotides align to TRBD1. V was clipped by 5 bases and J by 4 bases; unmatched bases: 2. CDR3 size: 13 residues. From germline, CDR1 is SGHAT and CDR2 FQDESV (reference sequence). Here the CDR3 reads CASSAQGYNEQFF. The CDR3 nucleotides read TGTGCCAGCAGCGCACAGGGGTACAATGAGCAGTTCTTC. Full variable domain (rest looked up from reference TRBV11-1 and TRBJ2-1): EAEVAQSPRYKITEKSQAVAFWCDPISGHATLYWYRQILGQGPELLVQFQDESVVDDSQLPKDRFSAERLKGVDSTLKIQPAELGDSAMYLCASSAQGYNEQFFGPGTRLTVL.

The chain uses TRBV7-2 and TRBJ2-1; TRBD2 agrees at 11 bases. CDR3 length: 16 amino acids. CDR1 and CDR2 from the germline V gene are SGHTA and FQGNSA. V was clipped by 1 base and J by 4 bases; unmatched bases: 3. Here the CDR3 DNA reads TGTGCCAGCAGCTTAGAGGGGACTAGCGGATACAATGAGCAGTTCTTC. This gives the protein CASSLEGTSGYNEQFF.

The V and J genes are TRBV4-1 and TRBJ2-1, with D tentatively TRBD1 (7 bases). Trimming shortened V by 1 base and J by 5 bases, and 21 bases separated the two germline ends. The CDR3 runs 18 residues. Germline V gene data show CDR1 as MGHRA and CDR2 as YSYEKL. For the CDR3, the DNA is TGCGCCAGCAGCCAAGGTCCGGCAGGGGGAGGTAGGAACAATGAGCAGTTCTTC. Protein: CASSQGPAGGGRNNEQFF.

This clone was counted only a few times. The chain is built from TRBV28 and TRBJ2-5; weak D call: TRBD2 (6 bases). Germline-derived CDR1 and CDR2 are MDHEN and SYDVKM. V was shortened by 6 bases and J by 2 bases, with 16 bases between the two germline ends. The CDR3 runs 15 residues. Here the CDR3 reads CASSNSGPIQETQYF. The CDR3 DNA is TGTGCCAGCAGCAACAGCGGGCCTATTCAAGAGACCCAGTACTTC.

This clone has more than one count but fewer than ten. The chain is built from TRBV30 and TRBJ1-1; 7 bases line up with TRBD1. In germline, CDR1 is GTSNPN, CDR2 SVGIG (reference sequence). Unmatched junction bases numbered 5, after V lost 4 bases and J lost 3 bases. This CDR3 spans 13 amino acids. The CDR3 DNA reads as TGTGCCTGGATGACAGGGATGTACACTGAAGCTTTCTTT. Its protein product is CAWMTGMYTEAFF.

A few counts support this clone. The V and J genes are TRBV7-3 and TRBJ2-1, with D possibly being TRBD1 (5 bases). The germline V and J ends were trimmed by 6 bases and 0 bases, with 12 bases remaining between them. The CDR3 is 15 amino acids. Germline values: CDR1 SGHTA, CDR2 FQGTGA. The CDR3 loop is CASSLDSSSYNEQFF. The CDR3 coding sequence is TGTGCCAGCAGTCTCGACAGCTCCTCCTACAATGAGCAGTTCTTC.

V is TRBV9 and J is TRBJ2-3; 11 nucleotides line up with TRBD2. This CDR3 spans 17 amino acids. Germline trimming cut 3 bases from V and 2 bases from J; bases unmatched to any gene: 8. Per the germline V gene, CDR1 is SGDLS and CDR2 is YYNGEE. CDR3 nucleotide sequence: TGTGCCAGCAGCGGGAGACTAGCGGGGATGAACACAGATACGCAGTATTTT. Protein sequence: CASSGRLAGMNTDTQYF.

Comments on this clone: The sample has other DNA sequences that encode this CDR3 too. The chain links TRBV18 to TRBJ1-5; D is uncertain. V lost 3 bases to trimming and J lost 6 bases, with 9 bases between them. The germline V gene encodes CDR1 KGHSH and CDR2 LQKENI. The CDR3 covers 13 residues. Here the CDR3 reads CASSPGGGQPQHF. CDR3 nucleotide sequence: TGTGCCAGCTCACCGGGCGGAGGTCAGCCCCAGCATTTT. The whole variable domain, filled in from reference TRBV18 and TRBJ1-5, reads NAGVMQNPRHLVRRRGQEARLRCSPMKGHSHVYWYRQLPEEGLKFMVYLQKENIIDESGMPKERFSAEFPKEGPSILRIQQVVRGDSAAYFCASSPGGGQPQHFGDGTRLSIL.

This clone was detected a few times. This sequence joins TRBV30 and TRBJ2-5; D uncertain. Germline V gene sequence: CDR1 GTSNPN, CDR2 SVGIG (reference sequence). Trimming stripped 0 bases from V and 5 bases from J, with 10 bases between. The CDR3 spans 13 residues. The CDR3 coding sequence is TGTGCCTGGAGTGTAGGAGCGAGGGAGACCCAGTACTTC. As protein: CAWSVGARETQYF. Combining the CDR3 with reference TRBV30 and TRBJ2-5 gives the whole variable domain SQTIHQWPATLVQPVGSPLSLECTVEGTSNPNLYWYRQAAGRGLQLLFYSVGIGQISSEVPQNLSASRPQDRQFILSSKKLLLSDSGFYLCAWSVGARETQYFGPGTRLLVL.

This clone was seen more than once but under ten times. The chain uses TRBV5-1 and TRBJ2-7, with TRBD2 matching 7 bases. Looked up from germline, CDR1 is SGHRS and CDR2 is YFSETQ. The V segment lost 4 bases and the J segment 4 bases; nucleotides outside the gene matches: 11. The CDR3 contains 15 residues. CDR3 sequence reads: CASSASLLAPYEQYF. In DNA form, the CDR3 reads TGCGCCAGCAGCGCCAGCTTACTAGCGCCGTACGAGCAGTACTTC.

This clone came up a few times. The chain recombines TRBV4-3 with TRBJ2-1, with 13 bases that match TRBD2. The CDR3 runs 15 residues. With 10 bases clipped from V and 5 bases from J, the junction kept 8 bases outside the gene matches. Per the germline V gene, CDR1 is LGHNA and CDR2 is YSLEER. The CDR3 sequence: CATRPGLAGNNEQFF. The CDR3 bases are TGCGCCACCAGACCGGGACTAGCGGGAAACAATGAGCAGTTCTTC.

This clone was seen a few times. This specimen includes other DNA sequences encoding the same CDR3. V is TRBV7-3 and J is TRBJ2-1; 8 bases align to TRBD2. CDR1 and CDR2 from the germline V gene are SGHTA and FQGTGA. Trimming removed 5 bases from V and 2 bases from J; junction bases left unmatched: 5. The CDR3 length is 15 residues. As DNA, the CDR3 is TGTGCCAGCAGCCCCCAAGCGGGAGCCTACAATGAGCAGTTCTTC. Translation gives CASSPQAGAYNEQFF.

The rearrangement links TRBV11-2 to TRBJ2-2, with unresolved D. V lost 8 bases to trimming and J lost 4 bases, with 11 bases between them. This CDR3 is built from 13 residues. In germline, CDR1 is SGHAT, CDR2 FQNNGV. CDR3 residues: CASSSWSTGELFF. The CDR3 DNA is TGTGCCAGCTCAAGCTGGAGCACCGGGGAGCTGTTTTTT. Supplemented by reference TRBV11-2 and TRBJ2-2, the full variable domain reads EAGVAQSPRYKIIEKRQSVAFWCNPISGHATLYWYQQILGQGPKLLIQFQNNGVVDDSQLPKDRFSAERLKGVDSTLKIQPAKLEDSAVYLCASSSWSTGELFFGEGSRLTVL.

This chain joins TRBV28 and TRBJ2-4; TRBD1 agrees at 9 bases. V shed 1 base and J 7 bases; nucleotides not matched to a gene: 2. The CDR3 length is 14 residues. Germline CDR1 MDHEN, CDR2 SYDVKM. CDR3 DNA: TGTGCCAGCAGTTTATTTGGGACAGGGAACATTCAGTACTTC. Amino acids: CASSLFGTGNIQYF.

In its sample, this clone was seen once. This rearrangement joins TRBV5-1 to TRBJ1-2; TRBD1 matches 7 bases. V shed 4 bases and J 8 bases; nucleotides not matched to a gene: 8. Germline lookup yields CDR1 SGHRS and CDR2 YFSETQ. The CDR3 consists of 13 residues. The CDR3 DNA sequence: TGCGCCAGCAGCGTACAGGGGATATGGGGCTACACCTTC. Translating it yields CASSVQGIWGYTF.

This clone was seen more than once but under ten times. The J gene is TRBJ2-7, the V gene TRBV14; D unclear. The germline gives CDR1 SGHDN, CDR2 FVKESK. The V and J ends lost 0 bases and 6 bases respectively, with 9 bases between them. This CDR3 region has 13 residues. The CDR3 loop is CASSQDLFGEQYF. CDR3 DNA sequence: TGTGCCAGCAGCCAAGATCTATTCGGCGAGCAGTACTTC.

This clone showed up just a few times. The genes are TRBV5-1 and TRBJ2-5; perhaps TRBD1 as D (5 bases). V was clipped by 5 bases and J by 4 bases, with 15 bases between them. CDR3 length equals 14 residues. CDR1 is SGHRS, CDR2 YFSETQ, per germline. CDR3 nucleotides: TGCGCCAGCAGATCTATCCAGGGTAGAGAGACCCAGTACTTC. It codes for CASRSIQGRETQYF. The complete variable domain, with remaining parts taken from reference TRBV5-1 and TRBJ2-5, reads KAGVTQTPRYLIKTRGQQVTLSCSPISGHRSVSWYQQTPGQGLQFLFEYFSETQRNKGNFPGRFSGRQFSNSRSEMNVSTLELGDSALYLCASRSIQGRETQYFGPGTRLLVL.

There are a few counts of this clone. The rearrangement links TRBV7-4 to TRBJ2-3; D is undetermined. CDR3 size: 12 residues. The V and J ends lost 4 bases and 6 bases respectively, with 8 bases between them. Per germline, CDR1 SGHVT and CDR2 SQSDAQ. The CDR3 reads CASSWSWDTQYF. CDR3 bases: TGTGCCAGCAGCTGGAGCTGGGATACGCAGTATTTT.

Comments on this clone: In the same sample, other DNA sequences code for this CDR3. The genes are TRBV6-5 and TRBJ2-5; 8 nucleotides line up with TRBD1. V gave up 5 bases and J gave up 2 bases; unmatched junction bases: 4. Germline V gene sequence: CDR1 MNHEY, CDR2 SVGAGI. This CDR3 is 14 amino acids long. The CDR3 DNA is TGTGCCAGCAGTACTGGGACAGGTCAAGAGACCCAGTACTTC. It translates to CASSTGTGQETQYF.

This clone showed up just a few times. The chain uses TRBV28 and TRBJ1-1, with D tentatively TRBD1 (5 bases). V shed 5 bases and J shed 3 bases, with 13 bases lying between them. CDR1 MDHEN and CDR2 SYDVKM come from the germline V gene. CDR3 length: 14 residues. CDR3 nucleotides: TGTGCCAGCAGTCTCCGGGTGACAGACACTGAAGCTTTCTTT. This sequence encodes CASSLRVTDTEAFF.